The entry below describes one T cell receptor beta chain. These data are taken from a study of control samples from healthy donors and cancer patients. V was clipped by 0 bases and J by 6 bases, with 4 bases between them. This CDR3 comprises 12 residues. The germline CDR1 and CDR2 sequences are SGHDT and YYEEEE. Some clones are missing from TCRdb's copy, which holds only in-frame ones; the method was immunoSEQ multiplex PCR. Of 150,000 or so clones detected, 93% appear once; the ten largest clones hold almost 6%. V and J are TRBV5-6 and TRBJ2-1; D call uncertain. This clonotype originated in a man between 18 and 35 years old in good health. Material for sequencing was blood. The CDR3 reads CASSLDPNEQFF. In DNA form, the CDR3 reads TGTGCCAGCAGCTTGGATCCCAATGAGCAGTTCTTC.